The entry below gives a single T cell receptor (beta chain) sequence along with its context. Its antigen is still unknown. This sample stems from a study of blood T cells in healthy people across ages. Findings and limits, study-wide: With age, beta diversity per million T cells declined roughly linearly, significantly by 40. In these data, TCR beta diversity tracked strongly with naive T cell percentage. Long-lived donors carried more naive CD4+ cells and greater diversity than aged donors. The CMV status of each donor remained undetermined, and this could have confounded shifts in expanded clonotypes.

PCR was performed a second time for about 6 to 12 cycles using a sample-barcoded 5' primer and a J-beta primer mix. MiXCR was run by TCRdb on the 5' RACE reads, yielding one entry per CDR3 protein. The table records some 1.6 million distinct CDR3 sequences, about 35% of them present only once. This CDR3 comprises 15 residues. Per the germline V gene, CDR1 is LGHDT and CDR2 is YNNKEL (reference sequence). V was shortened by 0 bases and J by 0 bases, with 9 bases between the two germline ends. Material: blood. This chain uses TRBV3-1 with TRBJ2-7; D is undetermined. This sequence was found in a woman aged 30 to 39 in good health. The chain's CDR3 is CASSQEGFFSYEQYF. In DNA form, the CDR3 reads TGTGCCAGCAGCCAAGAAGGCTTCTTCTCCTACGAGCAGTACTTC.